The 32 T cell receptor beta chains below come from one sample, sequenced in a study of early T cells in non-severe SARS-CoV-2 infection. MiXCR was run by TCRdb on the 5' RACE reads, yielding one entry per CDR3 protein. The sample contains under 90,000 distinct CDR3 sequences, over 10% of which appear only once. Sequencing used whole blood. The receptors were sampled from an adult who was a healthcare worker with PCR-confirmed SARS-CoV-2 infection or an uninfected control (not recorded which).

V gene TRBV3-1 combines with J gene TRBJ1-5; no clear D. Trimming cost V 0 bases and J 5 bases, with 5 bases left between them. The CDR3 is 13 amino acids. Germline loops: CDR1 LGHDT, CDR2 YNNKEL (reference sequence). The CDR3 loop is CASSQEGYQPQHF. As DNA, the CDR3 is TGTGCCAGCAGCCAAGAGGGGTATCAGCCCCAGCATTTT.

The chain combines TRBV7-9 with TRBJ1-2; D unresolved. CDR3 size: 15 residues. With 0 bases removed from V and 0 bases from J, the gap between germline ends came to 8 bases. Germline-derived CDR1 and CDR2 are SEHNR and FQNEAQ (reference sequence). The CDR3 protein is CASSLASPSNYGYTF. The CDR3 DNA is TGTGCCAGCAGCTTAGCCTCCCCGTCTAACTATGGCTACACCTTC.

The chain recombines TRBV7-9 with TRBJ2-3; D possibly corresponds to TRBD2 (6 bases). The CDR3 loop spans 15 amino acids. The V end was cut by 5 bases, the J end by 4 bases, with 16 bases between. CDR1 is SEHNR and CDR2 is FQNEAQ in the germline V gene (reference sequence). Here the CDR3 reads CASSAPGVPSDTQYF. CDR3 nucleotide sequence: TGTGCCAGCAGCGCCCCGGGGGTCCCTTCAGATACGCAGTATTTT.

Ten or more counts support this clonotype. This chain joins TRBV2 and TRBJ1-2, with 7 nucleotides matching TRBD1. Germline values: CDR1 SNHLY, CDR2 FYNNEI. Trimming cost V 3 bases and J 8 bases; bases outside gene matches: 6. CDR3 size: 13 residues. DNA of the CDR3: TGTGCCAGCAGTGACAGGGGGAGAGGAGGCTACACCTTC. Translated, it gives CASSDRGRGGYTF.

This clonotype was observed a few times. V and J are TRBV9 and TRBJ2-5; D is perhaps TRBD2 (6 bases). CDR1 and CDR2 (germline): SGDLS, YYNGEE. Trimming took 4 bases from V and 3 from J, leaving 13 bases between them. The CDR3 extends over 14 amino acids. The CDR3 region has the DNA TGTGCCAGCAGCCCCCGTCGCGGGGAAGAGACCCAGTACTTC. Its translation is CASSPRRGEETQYF.

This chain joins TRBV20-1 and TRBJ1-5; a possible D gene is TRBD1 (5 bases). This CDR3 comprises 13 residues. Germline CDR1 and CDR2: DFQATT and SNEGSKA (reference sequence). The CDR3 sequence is CSAWDRSNQPQHF. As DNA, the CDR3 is TGCAGCGCGTGGGACCGAAGCAATCAGCCCCAGCATTTT.

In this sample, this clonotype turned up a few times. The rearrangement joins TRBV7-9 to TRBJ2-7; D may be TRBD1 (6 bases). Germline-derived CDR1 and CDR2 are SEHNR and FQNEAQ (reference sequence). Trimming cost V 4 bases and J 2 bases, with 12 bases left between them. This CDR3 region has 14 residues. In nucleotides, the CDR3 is TGTGCCAGCAGCTCAGGACAGCCACCCTACGAGCAGTACTTC. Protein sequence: CASSSGQPPYEQYF.

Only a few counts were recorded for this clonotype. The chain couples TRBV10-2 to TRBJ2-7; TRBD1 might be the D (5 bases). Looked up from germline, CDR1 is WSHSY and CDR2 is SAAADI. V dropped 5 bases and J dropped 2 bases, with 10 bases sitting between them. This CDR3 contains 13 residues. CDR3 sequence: CASSTGFPYEQYF. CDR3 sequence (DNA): TGCGCCAGCAGTACAGGTTTCCCCTACGAGCAGTACTTC.

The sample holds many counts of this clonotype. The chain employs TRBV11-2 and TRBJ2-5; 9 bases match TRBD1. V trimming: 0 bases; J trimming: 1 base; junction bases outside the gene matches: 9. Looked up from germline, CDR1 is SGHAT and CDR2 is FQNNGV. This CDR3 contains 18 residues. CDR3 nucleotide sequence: TGTGCCAGCAGCTTAGATCTGGGGACAGGGTCGGTCCAAGAGACCCAGTACTTC. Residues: CASSLDLGTGSVQETQYF.

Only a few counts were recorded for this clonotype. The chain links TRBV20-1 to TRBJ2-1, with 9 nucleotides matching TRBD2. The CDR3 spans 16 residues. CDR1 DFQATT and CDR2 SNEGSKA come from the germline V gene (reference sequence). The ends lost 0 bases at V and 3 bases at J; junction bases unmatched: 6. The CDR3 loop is CSARDQGSGSYNEQFF. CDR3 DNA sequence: TGCAGTGCTAGAGATCAGGGTAGCGGGAGCTACAATGAGCAGTTCTTC.

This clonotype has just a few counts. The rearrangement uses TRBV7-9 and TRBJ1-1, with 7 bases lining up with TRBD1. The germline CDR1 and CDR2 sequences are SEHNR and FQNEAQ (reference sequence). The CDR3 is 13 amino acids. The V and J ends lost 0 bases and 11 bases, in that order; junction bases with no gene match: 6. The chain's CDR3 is CASSLAMTGRAFF. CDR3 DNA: TGTGCCAGCAGCTTAGCAATGACAGGGCGCGCTTTCTTT. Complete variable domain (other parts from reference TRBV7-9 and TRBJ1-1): DTGVSQNPRHKITKRGQNVTFRCDPISEHNRLYWYRQTLGQGPEFLTYFQNEAQLEKSRLLSDRFSAERPKGSFSTLEIQRTEQGDSAMYLCASSLAMTGRAFFGQGTRLTVV.

This CDR3 reads CSARAVPSRGNQPQHF. CDR3 bases: TGCAGTGCTAGAGCAGTTCCCTCCAGGGGCAATCAGCCCCAGCATTTT. The gene calls are TRBV20-1 and TRBJ1-5, with a possible D match to TRBD1 (5 bases). In germline, CDR1 is DFQATT, CDR2 SNEGSKA (reference sequence). V lost 1 base to trimming and J lost 2 bases, with 15 bases between them. The CDR3 has 16 amino acids.

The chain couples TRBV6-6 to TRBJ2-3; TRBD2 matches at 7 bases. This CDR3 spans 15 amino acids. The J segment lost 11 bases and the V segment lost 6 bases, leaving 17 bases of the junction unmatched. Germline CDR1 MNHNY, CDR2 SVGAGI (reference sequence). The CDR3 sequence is CASRAGLRAEERQYF. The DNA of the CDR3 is TGTGCCAGCAGAGCGGGACTCCGGGCAGAGGAGAGGCAGTATTTT.

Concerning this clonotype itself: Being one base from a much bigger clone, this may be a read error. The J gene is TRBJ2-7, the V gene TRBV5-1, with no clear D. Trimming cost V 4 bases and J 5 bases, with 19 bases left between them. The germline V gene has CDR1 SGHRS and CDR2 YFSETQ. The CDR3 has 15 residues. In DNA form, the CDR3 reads TGCGCCAGCAGCATGATCACCCCGAAAGGCGACGAGCAGTACTTC. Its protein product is CASSMITPKGDEQYF.

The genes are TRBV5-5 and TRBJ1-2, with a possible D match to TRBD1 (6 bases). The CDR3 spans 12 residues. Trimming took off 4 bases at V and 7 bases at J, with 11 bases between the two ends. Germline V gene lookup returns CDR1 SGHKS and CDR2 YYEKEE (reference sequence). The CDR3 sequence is CASSPGQPGYTF. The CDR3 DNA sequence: TGTGCCAGCAGCCCTGGACAGCCTGGCTACACCTTC.

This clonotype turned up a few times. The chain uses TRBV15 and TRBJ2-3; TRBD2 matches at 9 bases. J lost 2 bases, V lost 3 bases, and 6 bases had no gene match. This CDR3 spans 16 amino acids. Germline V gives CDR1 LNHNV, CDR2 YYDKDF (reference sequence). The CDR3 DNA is TGTGCCACCAGCAGGGGACTAGCCAGCCTCACAGATACGCAGTATTTT. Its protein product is CATSRGLASLTDTQYF. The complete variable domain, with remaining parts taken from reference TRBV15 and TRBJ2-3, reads DAMVIQNPRYQVTQFGKPVTLSCSQTLNHNVMYWYQQKSSQAPKLLFHYYDKDFNNEADTPDNFQSRRPNTSFCFLDIRSPGLGDTAMYLCATSRGLASLTDTQYFGPGTRLTVL.

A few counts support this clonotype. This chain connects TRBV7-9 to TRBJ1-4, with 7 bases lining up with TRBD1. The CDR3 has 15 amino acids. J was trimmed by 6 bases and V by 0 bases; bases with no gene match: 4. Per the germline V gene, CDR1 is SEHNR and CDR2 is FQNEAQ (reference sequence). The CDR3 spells CASSLARQGYEKLFF. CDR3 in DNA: TGTGCCAGCAGCTTAGCTAGACAGGGATATGAAAAACTGTTTTTT.

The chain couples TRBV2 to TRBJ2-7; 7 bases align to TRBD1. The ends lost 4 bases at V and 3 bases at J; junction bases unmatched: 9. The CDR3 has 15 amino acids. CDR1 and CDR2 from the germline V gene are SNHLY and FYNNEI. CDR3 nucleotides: TGTGCCAGCAGTGTCAGGACAGGCAGCCTCTACGAGCAGTACTTC. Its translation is CASSVRTGSLYEQYF. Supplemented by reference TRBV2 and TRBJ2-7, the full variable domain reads EPEVTQTPSHQVTQMGQEVILRCVPISNHLYFYWYRQILGQKVEFLVSFYNNEISEKSEIFDDQFSVERPDGSNFTLKIRSTKLEDSAMYFCASSVRTGSLYEQYFGPGTRLTVT.

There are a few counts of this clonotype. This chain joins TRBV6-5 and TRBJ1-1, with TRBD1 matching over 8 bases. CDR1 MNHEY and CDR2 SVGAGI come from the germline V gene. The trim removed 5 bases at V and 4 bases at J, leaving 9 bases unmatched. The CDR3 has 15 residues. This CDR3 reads CASSPGTGDSTEAFF. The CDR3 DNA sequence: TGTGCCAGCAGTCCAGGGACAGGCGATTCCACTGAAGCTTTCTTT.

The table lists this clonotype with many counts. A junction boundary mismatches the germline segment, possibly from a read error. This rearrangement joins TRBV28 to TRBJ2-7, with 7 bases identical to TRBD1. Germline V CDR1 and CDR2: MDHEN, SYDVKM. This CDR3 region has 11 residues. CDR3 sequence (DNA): TGTGCCAGCAGTTATTTAGGGACAGAGGACTTC. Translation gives CASSYLGTEDF.

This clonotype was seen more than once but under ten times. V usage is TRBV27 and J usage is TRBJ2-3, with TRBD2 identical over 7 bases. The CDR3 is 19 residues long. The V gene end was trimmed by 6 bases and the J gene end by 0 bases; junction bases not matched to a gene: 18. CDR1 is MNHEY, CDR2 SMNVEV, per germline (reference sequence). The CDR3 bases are TGTGCCAGCAGAAATAGCGGGTCCCCTTTCGTTACTAGCACAGATACGCAGTATTTT. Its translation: CASRNSGSPFVTSTDTQYF.

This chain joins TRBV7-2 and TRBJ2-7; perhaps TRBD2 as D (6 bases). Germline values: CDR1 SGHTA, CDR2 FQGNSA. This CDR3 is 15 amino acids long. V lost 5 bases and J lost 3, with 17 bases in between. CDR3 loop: CASSLYTGSGYEQYF. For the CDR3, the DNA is TGTGCCAGCAGCCTCTATACCGGGAGTGGCTACGAGCAGTACTTC. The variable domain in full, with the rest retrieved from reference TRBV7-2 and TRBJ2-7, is GAGVSQSPSNKVTEKGKDVELRCDPISGHTALYWYRQSLGQGLEFLIYFQGNSAPDKSGLPSDRFSAERTGGSVSTLTIQRTQQEDSAVYLCASSLYTGSGYEQYFGPGTRLTVT.

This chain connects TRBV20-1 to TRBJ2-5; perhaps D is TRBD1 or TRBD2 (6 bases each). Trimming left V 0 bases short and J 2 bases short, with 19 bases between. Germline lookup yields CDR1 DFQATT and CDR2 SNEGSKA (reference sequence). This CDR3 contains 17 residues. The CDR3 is CSARDWLVGGRQETQYF. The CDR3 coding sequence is TGCAGTGCTAGAGATTGGCTGGTGGGGGGCCGACAAGAGACCCAGTACTTC.

CDR3 sequence: CASSQDLRILTEQYF. CDR3 DNA: TGTGCCAGCAGCCAAGATCTCAGGATCTTAACCGAGCAGTACTTC. The chain employs TRBV3-1 and TRBJ2-7; D not certain. Between the trimmed V and J ends, which lost 0 bases and 6 bases, there was a span of 15 bases. The CDR3 runs to 15 residues. Germline CDR1 LGHDT, CDR2 YNNKEL (reference sequence).

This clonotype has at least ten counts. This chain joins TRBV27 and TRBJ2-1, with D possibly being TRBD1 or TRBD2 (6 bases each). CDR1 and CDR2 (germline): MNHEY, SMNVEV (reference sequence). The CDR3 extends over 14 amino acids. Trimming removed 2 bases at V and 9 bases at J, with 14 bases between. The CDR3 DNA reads TGTGCCAGCAGTTTAGTTGGGGGGCCGGGTGAGCAGTTCTTC. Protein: CASSLVGGPGEQFF.

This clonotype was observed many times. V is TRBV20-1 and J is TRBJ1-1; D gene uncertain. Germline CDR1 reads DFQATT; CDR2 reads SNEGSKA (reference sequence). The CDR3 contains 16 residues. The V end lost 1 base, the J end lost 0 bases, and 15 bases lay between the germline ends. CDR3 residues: CSARAFRTELNTEAFF. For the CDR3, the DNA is TGCAGTGCTAGAGCGTTTCGGACTGAATTGAACACTGAAGCTTTCTTT.

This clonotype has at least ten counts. The CDR3 reads CASSLTGGNTEAFF. The CDR3 DNA reads TGTGCCAGCAGCTTAACAGGGGGAAACACTGAAGCTTTCTTT. This chain connects TRBV7-3 to TRBJ1-1, with D possibly being TRBD1 (6 bases). Trimming cost V 0 bases and J 2 bases, with 7 bases left between them. Germline CDR1 and CDR2: SGHTA and FQGTGA. This CDR3 has 14 amino acids.

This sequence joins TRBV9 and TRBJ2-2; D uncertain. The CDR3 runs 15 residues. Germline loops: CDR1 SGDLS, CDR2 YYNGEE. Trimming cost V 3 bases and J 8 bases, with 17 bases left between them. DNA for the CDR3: TGTGCCAGCAGCGCCACGTCCGCCTCGAGGGGGGAGCTGTTTTTT. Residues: CASSATSASRGELFF.

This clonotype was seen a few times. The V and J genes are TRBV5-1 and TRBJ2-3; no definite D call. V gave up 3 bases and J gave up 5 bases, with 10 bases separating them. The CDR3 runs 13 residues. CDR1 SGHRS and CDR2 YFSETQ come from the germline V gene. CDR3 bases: TGCGCCAGCAGCTGGATACTGAAAGATACGCAGTATTTT. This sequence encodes CASSWILKDTQYF. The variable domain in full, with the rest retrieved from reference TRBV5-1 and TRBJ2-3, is KAGVTQTPRYLIKTRGQQVTLSCSPISGHRSVSWYQQTPGQGLQFLFEYFSETQRNKGNFPGRFSGRQFSNSRSEMNVSTLELGDSALYLCASSWILKDTQYFGPGTRLTVL.

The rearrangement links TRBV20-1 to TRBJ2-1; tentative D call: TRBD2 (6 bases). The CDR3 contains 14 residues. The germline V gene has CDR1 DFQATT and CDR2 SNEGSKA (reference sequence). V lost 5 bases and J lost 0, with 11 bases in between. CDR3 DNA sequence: TGCAGTGCTCGAGGGACTGCCTCCTACAATGAGCAGTTCTTC. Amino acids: CSARGTASYNEQFF.

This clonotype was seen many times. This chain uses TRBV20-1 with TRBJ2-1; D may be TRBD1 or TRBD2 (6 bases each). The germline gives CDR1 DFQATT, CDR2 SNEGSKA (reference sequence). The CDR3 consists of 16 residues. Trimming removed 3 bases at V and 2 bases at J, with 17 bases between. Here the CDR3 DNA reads TGCAGTGCTAGCCCACCGAAGGGGGGTGCCTACAATGAGCAGTTCTTC. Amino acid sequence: CSASPPKGGAYNEQFF.

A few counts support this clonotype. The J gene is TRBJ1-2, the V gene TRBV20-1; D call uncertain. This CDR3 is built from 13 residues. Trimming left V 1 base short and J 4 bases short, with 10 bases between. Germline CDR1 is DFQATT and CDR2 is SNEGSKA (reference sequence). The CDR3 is CSARGSASYGYTF. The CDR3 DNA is TGCAGTGCTAGAGGATCGGCATCCTATGGCTACACCTTC.